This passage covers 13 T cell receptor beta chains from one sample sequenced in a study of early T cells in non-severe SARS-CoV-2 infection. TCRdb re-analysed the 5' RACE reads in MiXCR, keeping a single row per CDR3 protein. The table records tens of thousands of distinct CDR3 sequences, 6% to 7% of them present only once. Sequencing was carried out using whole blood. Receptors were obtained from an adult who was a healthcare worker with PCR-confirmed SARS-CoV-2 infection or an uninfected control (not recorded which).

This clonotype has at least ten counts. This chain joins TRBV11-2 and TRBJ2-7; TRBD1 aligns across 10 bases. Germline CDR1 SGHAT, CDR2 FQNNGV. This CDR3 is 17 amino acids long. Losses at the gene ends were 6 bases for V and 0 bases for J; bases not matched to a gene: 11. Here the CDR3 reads CASRKDRGRKSSYEQYF. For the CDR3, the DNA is TGTGCCAGCAGAAAAGACAGGGGGCGGAAAAGCTCCTACGAGCAGTACTTC.

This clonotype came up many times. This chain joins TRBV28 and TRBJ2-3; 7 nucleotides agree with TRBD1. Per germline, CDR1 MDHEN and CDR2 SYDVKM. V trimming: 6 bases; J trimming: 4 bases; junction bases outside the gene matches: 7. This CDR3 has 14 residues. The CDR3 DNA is TGTGCCAGCAGATACCGGGACAGCCCAGATACGCAGTATTTT. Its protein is CASRYRDSPDTQYF.

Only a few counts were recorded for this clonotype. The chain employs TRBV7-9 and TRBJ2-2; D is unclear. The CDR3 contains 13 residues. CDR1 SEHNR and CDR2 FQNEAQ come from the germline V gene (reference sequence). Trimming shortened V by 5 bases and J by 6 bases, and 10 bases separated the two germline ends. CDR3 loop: CASSAHIPGELFF. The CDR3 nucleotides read TGTGCCAGCAGCGCGCACATCCCCGGGGAGCTGTTTTTT.

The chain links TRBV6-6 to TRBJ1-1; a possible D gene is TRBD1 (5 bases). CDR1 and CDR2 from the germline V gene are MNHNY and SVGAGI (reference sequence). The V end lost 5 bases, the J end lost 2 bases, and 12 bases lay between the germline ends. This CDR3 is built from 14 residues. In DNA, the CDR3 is TGTGCCAGCAGTCTCAAGGGACCCAACACTGAAGCTTTCTTT. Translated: CASSLKGPNTEAFF.

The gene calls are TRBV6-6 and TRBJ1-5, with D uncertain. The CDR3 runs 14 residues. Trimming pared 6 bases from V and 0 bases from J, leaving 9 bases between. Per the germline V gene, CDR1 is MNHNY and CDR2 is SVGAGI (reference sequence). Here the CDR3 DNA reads TGTGCCAGCAGAATGACAAATAGCAATCAGCCCCAGCATTTT. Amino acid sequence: CASRMTNSNQPQHF.

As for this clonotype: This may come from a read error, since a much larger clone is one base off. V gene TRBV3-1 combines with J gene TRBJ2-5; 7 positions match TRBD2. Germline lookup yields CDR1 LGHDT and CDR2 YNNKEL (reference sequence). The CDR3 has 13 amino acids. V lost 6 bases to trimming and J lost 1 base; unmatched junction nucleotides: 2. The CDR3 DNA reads TGTGCCAGCAGTTGGGGGGGCCAAGAGACCCAGTACTTC. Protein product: CASSWGGQETQYF.

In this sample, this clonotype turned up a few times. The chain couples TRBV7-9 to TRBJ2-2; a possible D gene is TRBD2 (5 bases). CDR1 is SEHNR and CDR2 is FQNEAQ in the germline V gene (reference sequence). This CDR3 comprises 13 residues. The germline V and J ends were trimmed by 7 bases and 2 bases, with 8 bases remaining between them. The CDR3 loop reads CASKRTNTGELFF. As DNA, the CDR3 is TGTGCCAGCAAACGGACTAACACCGGGGAGCTGTTTTTT.

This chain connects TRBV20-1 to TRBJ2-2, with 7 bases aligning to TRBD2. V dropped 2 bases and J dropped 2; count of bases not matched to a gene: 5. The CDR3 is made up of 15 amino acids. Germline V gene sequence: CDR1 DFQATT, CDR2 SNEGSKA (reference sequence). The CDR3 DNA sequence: TGCAGTGCTAGAACTAGCGCCATAAACACCGGGGAGCTGTTTTTT. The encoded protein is CSARTSAINTGELFF.

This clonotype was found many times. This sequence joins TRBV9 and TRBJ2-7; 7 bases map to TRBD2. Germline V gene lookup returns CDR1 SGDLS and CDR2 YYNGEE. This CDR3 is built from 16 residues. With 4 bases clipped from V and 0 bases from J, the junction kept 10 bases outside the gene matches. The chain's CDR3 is CASSPYGGTTSYEQYF. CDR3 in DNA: TGTGCCAGCAGCCCCTATGGGGGGACTACCTCCTACGAGCAGTACTTC. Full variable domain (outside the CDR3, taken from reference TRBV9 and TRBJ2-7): DSGVTQTPKHLITATGQRVTLRCSPRSGDLSVYWYQQSLDQGLQFLIQYYNGEERAKGNILERFSAQQFPDLHSELNLSSLELGDSALYFCASSPYGGTTSYEQYFGPGTRLTVT.

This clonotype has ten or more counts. The CDR3 is CSVEGPGHLSYEQYF. In nucleotides, the CDR3 is TGCAGCGTTGAAGGACCGGGACACCTCTCCTACGAGCAGTACTTC. The chain is built from TRBV29-1 and TRBJ2-7; a possible D gene is TRBD1 (6 bases). Germline V CDR1 and CDR2: SQVTM, ANQGSEA. The CDR3 sequence is 15 residues long. Trimming pared 1 base from V and 0 bases from J, leaving 13 bases between.

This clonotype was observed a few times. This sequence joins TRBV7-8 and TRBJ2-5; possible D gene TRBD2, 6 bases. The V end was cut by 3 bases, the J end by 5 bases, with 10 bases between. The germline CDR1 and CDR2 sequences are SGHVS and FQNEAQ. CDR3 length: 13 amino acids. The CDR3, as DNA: TGTGCCAGCAGCTTGCCGGGGGAGGAGACCCAGTACTTC. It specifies CASSLPGEETQYF.

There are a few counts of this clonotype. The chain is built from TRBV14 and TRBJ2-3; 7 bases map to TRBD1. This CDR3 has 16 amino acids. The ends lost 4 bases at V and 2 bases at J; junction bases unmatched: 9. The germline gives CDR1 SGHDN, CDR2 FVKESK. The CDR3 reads CASSLGQTALTDTQYF. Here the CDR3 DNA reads TGTGCCAGCAGCCTGGGACAGACAGCCCTCACAGATACGCAGTATTTT.

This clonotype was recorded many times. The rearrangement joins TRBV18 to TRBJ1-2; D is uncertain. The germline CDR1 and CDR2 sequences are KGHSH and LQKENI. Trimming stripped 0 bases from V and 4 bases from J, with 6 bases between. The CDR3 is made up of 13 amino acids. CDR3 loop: CASSPPSGYGYTF. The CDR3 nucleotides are TGTGCCAGCTCACCACCGTCGGGCTATGGCTACACCTTC. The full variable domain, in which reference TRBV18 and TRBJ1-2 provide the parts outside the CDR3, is NAGVMQNPRHLVRRRGQEARLRCSPMKGHSHVYWYRQLPEEGLKFMVYLQKENIIDESGMPKERFSAEFPKEGPSILRIQQVVRGDSAAYFCASSPPSGYGYTFGSGTRLTVV.